This TCR beta chain was retrieved from a study of blood T cells in healthy people across ages (dated by TCRdb to between 2014 and 2017). Turning to the overall study: In model experiments, template switching captured about one uniquely barcoded TCR beta cDNA molecule for every two T cells. The donors were split into four age groups: young (average around 17 years), middle-aged (roughly 42), aged (over 55) and long-lived (approximately 80). Using the same blood draw, the study looked at two additional independent replicas of 1 million unique cDNA reads for two donors, one aged 18 to 30 and the other aged 80 or older. To track age-related changes in TCR beta repertoire diversity, the study relied on deep sequencing normalized with unique cDNA molecular identifiers. To avoid experimental bias, donors of different ages were randomly spread across the sequencing lanes. Results the study describes overall, beyond this receptor: Observed TCR beta diversity per million T cells fell roughly linearly with age, and a significant reduction was already apparent by age about 38. The long-lived group showed more naive CD4+ T cells, fewer expanded clones and increased TCR diversity than the aged group, suggesting age selection. The percentage of naive T cells measured by flow cytometry correlated strongly with observed TCR beta diversity. The CMV infection status of donors was not known, potentially confounding age-related changes in expanded clonotypes. Conclusive comparison of naive and antigen-experienced compartments was prevented by the profiling of bulk unsorted PBMCs. Estimates of total diversity based on one million sequenced T cells were regarded as lower bounds and as underestimates.

The 39 donors, aged roughly 6 to 95 years, were systemically healthy Caucasian individuals from Russia. Ten milliliters of peripheral blood were drawn from each donor into EDTA-treated Vacutainer tubes. Ficoll-Paque density-gradient centrifugation was used to isolate PBMCs, with at least 6.5 million per sample. Trizol reagent was used to extract total RNA from PBMCs, with at least 6 micrograms per sample. For every donor, flow cytometry on a PBMC aliquot measured the percentage of naive CD45RAhigh/CD27high T cells. In this sample, this clonotype turned up a few times. There is no known antigen for this receptor. Nothing much larger sits one base from this clone, and base qualities are not available. Receptor amplification or capture employed 5' RACE. Sequencing instrument: Illumina HiSeq 2500. A second PCR of about 7 to 12 cycles was run with a J-beta primer mix and a sample-barcoded 5' primer. A unique molecular identifier was introduced onto each TCR beta cDNA molecule by a template-switch 5' adaptor carrying 12 random nucleotides. Each sample yielded at least 2.5 million CDR3-containing paired-end reads. The Mint cDNA synthesis kit, primed by a TRBC-specific oligonucleotide, was used to synthesize first-strand cDNA from all RNA. After uracil-DNA glycosylase treatment, a first 18-cycle PCR used universal primers M1SS and BC2_uni_R on all cDNA. As for how the authors treated the data: Normalization of each sample was performed by random selection of 1 million high-quality reads, each carrying a distinct molecular identifier. Instead of being binned into consensus sequences, reads with shared molecular identifiers were discarded. MiTCR, run with a Q25 quality threshold and the strictest error-elimination algorithm, handled CDR3 identification, clonotype clustering and error correction. A nonparametric unseen species model using Euler transformation provided a lower-bound estimate of total TCR beta diversity. The public reads were reprocessed in TCRdb via fastp at Q25 and MiXCR, keeping in-frame beta chains. One record per CDR3 amino acid sequence lists the most common genes and DNA. V and J calls and clone size were set by TCRdb, not the authors. In all, the sample holds under 1,000,000 distinct CDR3 sequences, and about 42% of those were seen once. The ten largest account for 18% of the sample.

Including the terminal cysteine and phenylalanine, the CDR3 comprises 19 residues. The read is trimmed to its CDR3 DNA, 57 bases read in frame from base 1. V loses 0 bases at its end and J loses 2 bases; junction bases beyond the gene matches: 6. Reading the germline V gene gives CDR1 LGHNA and CDR2 YSLEER. Recombination connected TRBV4-3 to TRBJ2-1, with 14 central nucleotides matching TRBD2. Sequenced material: blood. The receptor comes from a man at least 80 years old in good health. The CDR3 protein sequence reads: CASSQDPGLAGVAYNEQFF. The DNA reads TGCGCCAGCAGCCAAGACCCGGGACTAGCGGGAGTCGCCTACAATGAGCAGTTCTTC.